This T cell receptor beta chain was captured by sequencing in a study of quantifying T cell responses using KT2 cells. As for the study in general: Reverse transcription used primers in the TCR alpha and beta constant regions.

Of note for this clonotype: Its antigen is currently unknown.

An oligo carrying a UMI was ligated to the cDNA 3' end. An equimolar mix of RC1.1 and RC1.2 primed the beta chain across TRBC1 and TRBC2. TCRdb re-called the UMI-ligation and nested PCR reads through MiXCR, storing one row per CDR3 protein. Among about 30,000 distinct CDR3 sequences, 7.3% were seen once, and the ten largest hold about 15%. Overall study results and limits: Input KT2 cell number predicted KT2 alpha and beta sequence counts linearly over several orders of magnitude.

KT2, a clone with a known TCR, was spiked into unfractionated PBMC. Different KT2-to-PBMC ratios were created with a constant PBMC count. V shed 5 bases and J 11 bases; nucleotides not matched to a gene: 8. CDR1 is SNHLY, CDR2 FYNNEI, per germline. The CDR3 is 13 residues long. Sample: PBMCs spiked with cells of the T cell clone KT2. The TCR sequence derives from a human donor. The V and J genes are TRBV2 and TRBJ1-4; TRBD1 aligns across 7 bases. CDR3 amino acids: CASSTGAQGKLFF. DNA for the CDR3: TGTGCCAGCAGTACAGGGGCCCAGGGGAAACTGTTTTTT.